Listed below are T cell receptor beta chains from one sample, sequenced in a study of cytomegalovirus exposure and HLA in healthy donors. Libraries were prepared by immunoSEQ multiplex PCR; TCRdb keeps only in-frame clonotypes and omits some of them. The repertoire holds about 170,000 clones, about three quarters seen once, with just under 1% in the top ten. The sequenced sample was PBMCs. These receptors all stem from a woman aged 45 to 65 in good health and CMV-seropositive. CDR3s include the opening cysteine and the closing phenylalanine or tryptophan. Fields, in order: clone size, V gene, D gene, CDR3 protein. D genes are given only for firm matches. Part of the rows lack a size; the others show once, few, many or a class for expanded clones.

clone_size: few; v_call: TRBV9; d_call: TRBD2; cdr3_aa: CASSGTSGTEQYF
clone_size: .; v_call: TRBV6-5; d_call: .; cdr3_aa: CASRLGRGTQYF
clone_size: .; v_call: TRBV19; d_call: .; cdr3_aa: CASSIGRDYEQYF
clone_size: .; v_call: TRBV4-1; d_call: TRBD2; cdr3_aa: CASSQDMGTTAYNEQFF
clone_size: .; v_call: TRBV2; d_call: TRBD2; cdr3_aa: CASSGRERGTDTQYF
clone_size: .; v_call: TRBV2; d_call: TRBD2; cdr3_aa: CASSDGRRGVYQETQYF
clone_size: .; v_call: TRBV2; d_call: .; cdr3_aa: CASSQTQTSGGVVAGYTF
clone_size: .; v_call: TRBV27; d_call: .; cdr3_aa: CASSSDWKSIQYF
clone_size: .; v_call: TRBV5-1; d_call: .; cdr3_aa: CASSFPPYEQYF
clone_size: .; v_call: TRBV7-6; d_call: .; cdr3_aa: CASSLGGLVQETQYF
clone_size: .; v_call: TRBV6-5; d_call: .; cdr3_aa: CASSYSGPGLSEQYF
clone_size: .; v_call: TRBV7-2; d_call: TRBD1; cdr3_aa: CASNINRGAMNTEAFF
clone_size: .; v_call: TRBV29-1; d_call: .; cdr3_aa: CSVLAPGNTIYF
clone_size: .; v_call: TRBV6-5; d_call: TRBD1; cdr3_aa: CASRQPGTGNYGYTF
clone_size: .; v_call: TRBV2; d_call: TRBD2; cdr3_aa: CASSSGLADTDTQYF
clone_size: .; v_call: TRBV27; d_call: TRBD1; cdr3_aa: CASSSIQGAKNIQYF
clone_size: once; v_call: TRBV29-1; d_call: TRBD2; cdr3_aa: CSVRRERESIQQFF
clone_size: .; v_call: TRBV2; d_call: TRBD1; cdr3_aa: CASRRGQGSYGYTF
clone_size: .; v_call: TRBV7-2; d_call: .; cdr3_aa: CASSLLGGTGPPEKLFF
clone_size: .; v_call: TRBV7-9; d_call: .; cdr3_aa: CASSLGAGYEQYF
clone_size: once; v_call: TRBV5-1; d_call: TRBD2; cdr3_aa: CASSLGFLAGAQETQYF
clone_size: .; v_call: TRBV5-1; d_call: .; cdr3_aa: CASSLASGGGNTEAFF
clone_size: .; v_call: TRBV13; d_call: TRBD1; cdr3_aa: CASSSYVGQARTPLHF
clone_size: .; v_call: TRBV6-1; d_call: .; cdr3_aa: CASSRNNGPQHF